This T cell receptor beta chain originates from a study of shared T cell receptors in the human thymus. The length of the CDR3 is 13 residues. Germline V gives CDR1 MNHEY, CDR2 SVGAGI. V was cut by 6 bases and J by 7 bases, with 10 bases left in between. Profiling relied on immunoSEQ multiplex PCR, and the TCRdb table lists in-frame clones only, not all of them. The sample has hundreds of thousands of clones, over 75% seen once. The same sample was also studied in work on human thymus T cells. That paper adds: Thymic resections from corrective heart surgery supplied the tissue. Thymic and blood repertoires seemed to show skewed V and J gene use.

The sample comprised thymocytes. The receptor was isolated from a boy less than two years old with a congenital heart defect. V is TRBV6-5 and J is TRBJ1-6; D gene ambiguous. The CDR3 here is CASSLDGNSPLHF. CDR3 DNA: TGTGCCAGCAGCTTAGACGGGAATTCACCCCTCCACTTT.